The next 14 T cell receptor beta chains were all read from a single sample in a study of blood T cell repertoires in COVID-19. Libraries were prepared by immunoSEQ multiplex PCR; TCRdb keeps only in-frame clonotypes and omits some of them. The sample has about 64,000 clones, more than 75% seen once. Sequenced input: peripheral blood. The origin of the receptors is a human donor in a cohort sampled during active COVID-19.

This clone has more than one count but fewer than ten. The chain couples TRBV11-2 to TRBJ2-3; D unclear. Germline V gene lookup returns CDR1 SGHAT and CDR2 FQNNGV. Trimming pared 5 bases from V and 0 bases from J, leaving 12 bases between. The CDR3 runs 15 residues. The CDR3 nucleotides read TGTGCCAGCAGCCCAAGAATTACTAGCACAGATACGCAGTATTTT. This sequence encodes CASSPRITSTDTQYF.

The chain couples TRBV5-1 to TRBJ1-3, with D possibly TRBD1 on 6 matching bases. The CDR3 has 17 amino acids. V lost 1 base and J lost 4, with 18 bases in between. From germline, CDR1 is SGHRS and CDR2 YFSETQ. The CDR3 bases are TGCGCCAGCAGCTTGACGTCTGGGGGCGCGGAGGGAAACACCATATATTTT. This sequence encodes CASSLTSGGAEGNTIYF.

The CDR3 loop reads CSASERGDYNEQFF. The CDR3, as DNA: TGCAGTGCTAGTGAGCGGGGAGATTACAATGAGCAGTTCTTC. The chain recombines TRBV20-1 with TRBJ2-1; 7 nucleotides agree with TRBD2. J gave up 4 bases and V 3 bases, and 6 bases lay outside the gene matches. The CDR3 runs to 14 residues. Germline V gene sequence: CDR1 DFQATT, CDR2 SNEGSKA (reference sequence).

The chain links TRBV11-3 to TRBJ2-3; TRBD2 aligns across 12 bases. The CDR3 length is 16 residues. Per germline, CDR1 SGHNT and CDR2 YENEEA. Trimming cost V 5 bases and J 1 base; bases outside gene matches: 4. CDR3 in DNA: TGTGCCAGCAGCCAGAGACTAGCGGGGGGCACAGATACGCAGTATTTT. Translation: CASSQRLAGGTDTQYF.

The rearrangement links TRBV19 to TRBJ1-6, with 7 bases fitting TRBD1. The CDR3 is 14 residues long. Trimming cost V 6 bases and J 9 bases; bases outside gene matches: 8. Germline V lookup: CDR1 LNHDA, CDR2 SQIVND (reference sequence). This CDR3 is CASRTTGDGSPLHF. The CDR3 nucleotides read TGTGCCAGTAGGACCACAGGGGATGGTTCACCCCTCCACTTT.

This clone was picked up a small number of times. The CDR3 spells CASSPRDRVAGNTIYF. Written as DNA, the CDR3 is TGTGCCAGCTCACCAAGGGACAGGGTGGCTGGAAACACCATATATTTT. This chain joins TRBV18 and TRBJ1-3; 9 nucleotides match TRBD1. The ends lost 2 bases at V and 2 bases at J; junction bases unmatched: 4. This CDR3 contains 16 residues. CDR1 KGHSH and CDR2 LQKENI come from the germline V gene.

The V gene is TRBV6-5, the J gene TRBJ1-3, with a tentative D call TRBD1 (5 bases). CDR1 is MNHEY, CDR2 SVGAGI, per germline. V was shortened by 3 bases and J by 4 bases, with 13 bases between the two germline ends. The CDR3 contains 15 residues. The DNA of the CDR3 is TGTGCCAGCAGTTATAGGGGCTCGGGCGGAAACACCATATATTTT. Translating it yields CASSYRGSGGNTIYF.

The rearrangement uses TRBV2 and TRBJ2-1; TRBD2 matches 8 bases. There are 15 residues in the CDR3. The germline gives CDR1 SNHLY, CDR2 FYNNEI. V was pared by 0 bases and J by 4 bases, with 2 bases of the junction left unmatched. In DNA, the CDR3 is TGTGCCAGCAGTGAAGCCCGGGGGGGTTACAATGAGCAGTTCTTC. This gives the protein CASSEARGGYNEQFF.

CDR3 nucleotides: TGTGCCACCAAACGGGACAGCCCGAACACTGAAGCTTTCTTT. Protein sequence: CATKRDSPNTEAFF. The J gene is TRBJ1-1, the V gene TRBV7-9, with 7 positions matching TRBD1. V trimming: 10 bases; J trimming: 1 base; junction bases outside the gene matches: 9. Germline V lookup: CDR1 SEHNR, CDR2 FQNEAQ (reference sequence). CDR3 size: 14 residues.

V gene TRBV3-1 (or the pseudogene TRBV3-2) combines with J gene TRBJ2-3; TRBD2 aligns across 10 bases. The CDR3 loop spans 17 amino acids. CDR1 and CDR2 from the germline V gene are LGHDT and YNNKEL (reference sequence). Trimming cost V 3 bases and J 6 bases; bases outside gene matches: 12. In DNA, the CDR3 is TGTGCCAGCAGCCAGTCAGGGCAGCGGGGGGGGTCGGATACGCAGTATTTT. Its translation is CASSQSGQRGGSDTQYF.

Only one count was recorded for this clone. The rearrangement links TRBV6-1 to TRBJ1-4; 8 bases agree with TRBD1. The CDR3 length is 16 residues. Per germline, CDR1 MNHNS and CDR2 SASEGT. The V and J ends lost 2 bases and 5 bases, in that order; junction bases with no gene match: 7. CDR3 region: CASSELLDRVNEKLFF. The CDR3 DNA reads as TGTGCCAGCAGTGAATTACTGGACAGGGTGAATGAAAAACTGTTTTTT.

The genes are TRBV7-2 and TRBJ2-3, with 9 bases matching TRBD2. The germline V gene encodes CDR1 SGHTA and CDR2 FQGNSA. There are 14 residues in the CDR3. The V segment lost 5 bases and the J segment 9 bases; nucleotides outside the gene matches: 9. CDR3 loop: CASSVGLAVRTQYF. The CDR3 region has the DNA TGTGCCAGCAGCGTGGGACTAGCAGTACGGACGCAGTATTTT.

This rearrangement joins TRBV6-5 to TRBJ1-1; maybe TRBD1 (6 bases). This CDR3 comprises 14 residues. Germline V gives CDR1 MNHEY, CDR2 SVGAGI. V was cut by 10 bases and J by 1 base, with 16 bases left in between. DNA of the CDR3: TGTGCCAACCGGGACACCAACTCGAACACTGAAGCTTTCTTT. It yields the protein CANRDTNSNTEAFF.

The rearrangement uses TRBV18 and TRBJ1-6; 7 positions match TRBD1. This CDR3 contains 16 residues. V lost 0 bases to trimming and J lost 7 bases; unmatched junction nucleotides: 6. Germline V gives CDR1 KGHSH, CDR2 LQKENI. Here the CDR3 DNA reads TGTGCCAGCTCACCACCGGAGGGGGCCTGGAATTCACCCCTCCACTTT. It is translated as CASSPPEGAWNSPLHF.